This TCR beta chain was observed in a study of shared clonotypes between healthy human individuals. Terminally differentiated effector memory CD45RA+ cells were excluded from the naive CD8 cells, which were CD45RO-negative and positively selected for CCR7. V was pared by 4 bases and J by 3 bases, with 16 bases between. The CDR3 consists of 16 residues. Germline loops: CDR1 MNHEY, CDR2 SVGAGI. Using immunoSEQ multiplex PCR, the repertoire was profiled, and TCRdb retains in-frame clones only, with some absent. The table has nearly 2 million clones, approximately 94% seen once; the top ten hold 0.9% to 1.5%.

The TCR was taken from a man younger than 35 in good health. The sequenced sample was naive CD8+ T cells sorted from blood. The rearrangement links TRBV6-5 to TRBJ2-1; D possibly corresponds to TRBD2 (5 bases). The CDR3 sequence: CASSSSSGGFYNEQFF. For the CDR3, the DNA is TGTGCCAGCAGTTCCTCCTCTGGCGGGTTCTACAATGAGCAGTTCTTC.